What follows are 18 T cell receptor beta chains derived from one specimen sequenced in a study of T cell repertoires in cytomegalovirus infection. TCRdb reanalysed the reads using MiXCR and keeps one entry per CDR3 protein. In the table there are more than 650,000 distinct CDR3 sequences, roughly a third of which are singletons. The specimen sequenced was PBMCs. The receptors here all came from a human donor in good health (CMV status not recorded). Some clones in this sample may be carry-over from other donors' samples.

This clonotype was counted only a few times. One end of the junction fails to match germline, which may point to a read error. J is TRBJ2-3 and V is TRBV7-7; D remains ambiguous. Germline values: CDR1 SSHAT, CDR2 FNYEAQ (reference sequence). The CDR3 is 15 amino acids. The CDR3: CASSLQGFATDTQYF. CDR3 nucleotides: TGTGCTAGCAGCTTACAAGGGTTCGCCACAGATACGCAGTATTTT.

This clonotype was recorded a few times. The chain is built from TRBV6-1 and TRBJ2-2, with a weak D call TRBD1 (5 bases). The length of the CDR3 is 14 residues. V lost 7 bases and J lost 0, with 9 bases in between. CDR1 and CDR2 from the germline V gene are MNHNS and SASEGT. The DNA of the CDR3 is TGTGCCAGCAACACAGGAGCGAACACCGGGGAGCTGTTTTTT. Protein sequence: CASNTGANTGELFF.

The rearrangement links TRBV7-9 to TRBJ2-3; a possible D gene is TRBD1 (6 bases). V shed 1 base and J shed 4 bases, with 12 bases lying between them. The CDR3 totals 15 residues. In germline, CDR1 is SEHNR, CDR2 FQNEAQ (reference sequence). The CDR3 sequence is CASSLEGQYPDTQYF. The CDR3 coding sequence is TGTGCCAGCAGCTTAGAAGGACAGTATCCAGATACGCAGTATTTT.

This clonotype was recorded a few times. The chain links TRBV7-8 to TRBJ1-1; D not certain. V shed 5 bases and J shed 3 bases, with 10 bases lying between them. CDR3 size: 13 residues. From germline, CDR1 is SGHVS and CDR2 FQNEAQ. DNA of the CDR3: TGTGCCAGCAGCCGGAGGGCGGACACTGAAGCTTTCTTT. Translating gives CASSRRADTEAFF.

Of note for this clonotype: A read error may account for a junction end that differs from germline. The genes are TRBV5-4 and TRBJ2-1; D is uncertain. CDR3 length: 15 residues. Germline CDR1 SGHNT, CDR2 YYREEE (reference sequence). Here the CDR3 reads CASSLRQSSYNEQLF. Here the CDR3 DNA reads TGTGCCAGCAGCTTGCGGCAGAGCTCCTACAATGAGCAGTTATTC.

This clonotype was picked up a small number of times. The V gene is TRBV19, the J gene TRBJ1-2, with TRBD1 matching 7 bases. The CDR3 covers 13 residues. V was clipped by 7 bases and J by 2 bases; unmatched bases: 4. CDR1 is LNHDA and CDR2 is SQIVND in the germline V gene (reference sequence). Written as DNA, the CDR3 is TGTGCCAGTAAAATGGACAGGAACTATGGCTACACCTTC. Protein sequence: CASKMDRNYGYTF.

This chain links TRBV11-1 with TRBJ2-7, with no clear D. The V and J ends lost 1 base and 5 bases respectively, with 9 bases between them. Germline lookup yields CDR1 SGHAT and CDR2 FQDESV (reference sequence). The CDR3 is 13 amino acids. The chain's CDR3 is CASSLGALHEQYF. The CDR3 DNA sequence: TGTGCCAGCAGCTTAGGGGCTCTCCACGAGCAGTACTTC. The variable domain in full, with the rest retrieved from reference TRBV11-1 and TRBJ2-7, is EAEVAQSPRYKITEKSQAVAFWCDPISGHATLYWYRQILGQGPELLVQFQDESVVDDSQLPKDRFSAERLKGVDSTLKIQPAELGDSAMYLCASSLGALHEQYFGPGTRLTVT.

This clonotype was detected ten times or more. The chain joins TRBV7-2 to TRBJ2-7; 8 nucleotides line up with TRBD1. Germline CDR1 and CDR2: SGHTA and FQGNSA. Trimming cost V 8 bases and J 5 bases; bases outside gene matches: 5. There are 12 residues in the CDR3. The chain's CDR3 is CASRDRWDEQYF. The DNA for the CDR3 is TGTGCCAGCCGGGACAGGTGGGACGAGCAGTACTTC. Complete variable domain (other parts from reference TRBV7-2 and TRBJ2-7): GAGVSQSPSNKVTEKGKDVELRCDPISGHTALYWYRQSLGQGLEFLIYFQGNSAPDKSGLPSDRFSAERTGGSVSTLTIQRTQQEDSAVYLCASRDRWDEQYFGPGTRLTVT.

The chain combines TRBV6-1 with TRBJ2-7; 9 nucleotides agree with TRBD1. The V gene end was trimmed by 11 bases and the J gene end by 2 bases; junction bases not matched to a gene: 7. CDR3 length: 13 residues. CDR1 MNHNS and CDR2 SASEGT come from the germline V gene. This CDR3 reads CASAGTGTYEQYF. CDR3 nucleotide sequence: TGTGCCTCGGCCGGGACAGGGACCTACGAGCAGTACTTC.

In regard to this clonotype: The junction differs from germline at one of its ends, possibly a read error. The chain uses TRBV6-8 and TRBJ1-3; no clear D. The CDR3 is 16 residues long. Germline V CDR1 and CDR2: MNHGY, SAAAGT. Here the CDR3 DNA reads TGTGCCAGCAGTTCTCCGAAGGGTTATCGAGGAAACACCCTATATTTT. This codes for CASSSPKGYRGNTLYF.

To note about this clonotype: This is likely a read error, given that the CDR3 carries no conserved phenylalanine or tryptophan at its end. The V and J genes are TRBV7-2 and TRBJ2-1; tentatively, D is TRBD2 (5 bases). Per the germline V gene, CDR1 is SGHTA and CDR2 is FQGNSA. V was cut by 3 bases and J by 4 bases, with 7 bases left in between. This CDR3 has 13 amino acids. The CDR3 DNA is TGTGCCAGCAGCTTTCGAGGGTACAATGAGCAGTTCTTA. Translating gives CASSFRGYNEQFL.

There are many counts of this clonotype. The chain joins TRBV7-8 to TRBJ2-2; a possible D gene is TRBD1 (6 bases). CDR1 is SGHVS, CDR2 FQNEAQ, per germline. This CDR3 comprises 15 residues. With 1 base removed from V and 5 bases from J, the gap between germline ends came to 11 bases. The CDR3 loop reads CASSLGQVWTGELFF. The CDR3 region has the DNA TGTGCCAGCAGCTTAGGACAGGTGTGGACCGGGGAGCTGTTTTTT.

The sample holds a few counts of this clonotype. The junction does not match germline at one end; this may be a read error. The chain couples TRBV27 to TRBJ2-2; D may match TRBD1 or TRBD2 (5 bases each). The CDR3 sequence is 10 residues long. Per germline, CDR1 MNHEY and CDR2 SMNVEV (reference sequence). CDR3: CASSFGGLFF. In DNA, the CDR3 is TGTGCCAGCAGTTTTGGGGGGCTGTTTTTT.

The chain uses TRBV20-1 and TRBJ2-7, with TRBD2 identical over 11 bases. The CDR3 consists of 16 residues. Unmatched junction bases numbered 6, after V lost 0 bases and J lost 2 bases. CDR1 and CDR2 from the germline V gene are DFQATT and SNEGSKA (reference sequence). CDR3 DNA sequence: TGCAGTGCTAGAGACCCCGTAGCGGGAGGGCCCTACGAGCAGTACTTC. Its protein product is CSARDPVAGGPYEQYF.

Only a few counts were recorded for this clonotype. CDR3 amino acids: CASSRDLPSTDTQYF. In nucleotides, the CDR3 is TGTGCCAGCAGCCGGGATCTACCCAGCACAGATACGCAGTATTTT. The chain joins TRBV12-3 or TRBV12-4 to TRBJ2-3, with D possibly being TRBD2 (5 bases). The CDR3 runs 15 residues. V was pared by 6 bases and J by 0 bases, with 13 bases between.

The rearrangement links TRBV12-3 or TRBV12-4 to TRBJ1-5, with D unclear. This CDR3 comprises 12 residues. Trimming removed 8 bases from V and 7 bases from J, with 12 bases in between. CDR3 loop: CASATSRQPQHF. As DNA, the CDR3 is TGTGCCAGCGCAACATCAAGGCAGCCCCAGCATTTT.

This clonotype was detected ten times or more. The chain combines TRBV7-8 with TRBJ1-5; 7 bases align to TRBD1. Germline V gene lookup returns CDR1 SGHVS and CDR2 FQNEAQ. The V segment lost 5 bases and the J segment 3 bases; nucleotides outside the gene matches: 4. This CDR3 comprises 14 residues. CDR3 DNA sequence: TGTGCCAGCAGCCTAGACAGGGCCAATCAGCCCCAGCATTTT. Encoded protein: CASSLDRANQPQHF.

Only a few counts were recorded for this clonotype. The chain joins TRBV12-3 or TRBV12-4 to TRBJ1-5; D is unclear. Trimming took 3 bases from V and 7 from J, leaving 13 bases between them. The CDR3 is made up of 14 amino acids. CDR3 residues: CASSFNPDGQPQHF. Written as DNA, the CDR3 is TGTGCCAGCAGTTTTAATCCCGACGGGCAGCCCCAGCATTTT.